This T cell receptor (beta chain) appears in the sequencing data of a study of blood T cells in healthy people across ages (dated by TCRdb to between 2015 and 2016). Study-wide context: Template switching captured roughly one uniquely barcoded TCR beta cDNA molecule per two T cells in model experiments. Donors of different ages were randomly distributed across sequencing lanes to avoid experimental bias. The study analyzed two additional independent replicas of 1 million unique cDNA reads from the same blood draw for two donors, one aged 18 to 30 and one aged 80 or older. Four age groups were formed from the donors: young (average approximately 17 years), middle-aged (around 40), aged (about 68) and long-lived (around 80). To track age-related changes in TCR beta repertoire diversity, the study relied on deep sequencing normalized with unique cDNA molecular identifiers. General conclusions and limits of the study: Estimates of total diversity based on one million sequenced T cells were regarded as lower bounds and as underestimates. Compared with the aged group, more naive CD4+ T cells, fewer expanded clones and increased TCR diversity were shown by the long-lived group, suggesting age selection. Because profiling used bulk unsorted PBMCs, naive and antigen-experienced compartments could not be compared conclusively. There was a strong correlation between observed TCR beta diversity and the percentage of naive T cells measured by flow cytometry. The CMV infection status of donors was not known, potentially confounding age-related changes in expanded clonotypes. Observed TCR beta diversity per million T cells fell roughly linearly with age, and a significant reduction was already apparent by age around 39.

Systemically healthy Caucasian individuals from Russia, around 38 in total and aged 6 to 90 years, were included as donors. Approximately 11 milliliters of peripheral blood were drawn from each donor into EDTA-treated Vacutainer tubes. Ficoll-Paque density-gradient centrifugation was used to isolate PBMCs, with at least 6 million obtained per sample. Trizol reagent was used to extract total RNA from PBMCs, with at least 5 micrograms per sample. For every donor, flow cytometry on a PBMC aliquot measured the percentage of naive CD45RAhigh/CD27high T cells. Library creation used 5' RACE. Instrument on record: Illumina HiSeq 2500. A second roughly 6 to 12 cycle PCR used a sample-barcoded 5' primer and a J-beta primer mix. A unique molecular identifier was introduced onto each TCR beta cDNA molecule by a template-switch 5' adaptor carrying 12 random nucleotides. Each sample yielded at least 2.5 million CDR3-containing paired-end reads. All of the RNA was converted into first-strand cDNA using the Mint cDNA synthesis kit, with a TRBC-specific oligonucleotide serving as the primer. All cDNA was treated with uracil-DNA glycosylase and then went through a first 18-cycle PCR with the universal primers M1SS and BC2_uni_R. As for how the authors treated the data: Normalization of each sample was performed by random selection of 1 million high-quality reads, each carrying a distinct molecular identifier. Reads sharing molecular identifiers were discarded rather than binned into consensus sequences. MiTCR, with a Q25 quality threshold and the strictest error-elimination algorithm, was used for CDR3 identification, clonotype clustering and error correction. Lower-bound total TCR beta diversity was estimated with a nonparametric unseen species model using Euler transformation. TCRdb took the public reads, trimmed them with fastp at Q25, ran MiXCR for clone calling and kept in-frame beta chains. Entries are consolidated by CDR3 protein sequence, retaining the most common genes and DNA. These V and J calls originate from TCRdb's pipeline instead of the authors' own analysis. The sample table holds 700,000 to 1,000,000 distinct CDR3 sequences, of which around 43% were seen once. The top ten clonotypes cover about 21% of the sample.

This clonotype was detected many times. Its target antigen remains unknown. No much larger clonotype is one base removed from it; base qualities were not supplied. Source material: blood. The sequence derives from a man in his fifties or sixties in good health.

In nucleotide form, the sequence is TGCGCCAGCAGCCAAGATTCGGCGCAGGGGCTAAAGTATGGCTACACCTTC. It is translated as CASSQDSAQGLKYGYTF. The V and J segments used are TRBV4-3 and TRBJ1-2; the best D guess is TRBD1, with 6 bases matching. V drops 0 bases and J drops 5 bases, leaving 19 bases in between. CDR1 and CDR2 (LGHNA, YSLEER) derive from the germline V gene. Its CDR3 holds 17 amino acids, cysteine through phenylalanine. Of the read, only the CDR3 DNA is kept; its 51 bases are in frame from base 1.